This TCR beta chain was identified during a study of cytomegalovirus exposure and HLA in healthy donors. Turning to the study itself: From around 180 million T cells, an earlier analysis saw 117 million unique TCR beta sequences.

V lost 3 bases, J lost 4 bases, and 6 bases stayed unmatched. CDR1 and CDR2 from the germline V gene are LNHDA and SQIVND (reference sequence). This CDR3 is built from 15 residues. Primers: 60 Vbeta forward and 13 Jbeta reverse. Generated by immunoSEQ multiplex PCR, the TCRdb table keeps only in-frame clones and is missing some. This sample has about 140,000 clones, with roughly four fifths found just once. Specimen: PBMCs. The sequence was collected from a man aged 25 to 40 in good health and CMV-seronegative. This chain uses TRBV19 with TRBJ1-1; the match to TRBD1 covers 9 bases. CDR3 in DNA: TGTGCCAGTAGTATCGGGACAGGGAGGGGCACTGAAGCTTTCTTT. Its translation: CASSIGTGRGTEAFF.